These 4 T cell receptor beta chains share one sample of origin, sequenced in a study of cytomegalovirus exposure and HLA in healthy donors (dated by TCRdb to between 2016 and 2019). Library creation used the immunoSEQ multiplex PCR assay. The multiplex PCR relied on a mix of 60 forward primers for TCR Vbeta segments and 13 reverse primers for TCR Jbeta segments. TCRdb limited this immuneACCESS table to in-frame rearrangements with V and J called. A share of clones is missing; checked studies link under half to unresolved V genes, and the rest is unexplained. For this sample there are tens of thousands of clones; about 71% appear just once. About 8.2% of the sample goes to the ten largest clones. The sequenced material came from PBMCs. The receptors stem from a man in his 60s in good health and CMV-seropositive.

In this sample, this clone turned up a few times. The J gene is TRBJ2-2, the V gene TRBV29-1; 7 positions match TRBD2. The CDR3 spans 12 residues. The germline V gene encodes CDR1 SQVTM and CDR2 ANQGSEA. The V and J ends lost 7 bases and 2 bases, in that order; junction bases with no gene match: 1. The CDR3 coding sequence is TGCAGCGCGGGACTAAACACCGGGGAGCTGTTTTTT. Translated, it gives CSAGLNTGELFF.

This clone was counted only a few times. This chain joins TRBV6-5 and TRBJ2-7, with a possible D match to TRBD2 (5 bases). The germline V gene has CDR1 MNHEY and CDR2 SVGAGI. The V and J ends lost 6 bases and 5 bases respectively, with 17 bases between them. The length of the CDR3 is 14 residues. CDR3 sequence: CASRPPGSLDEQYF. The CDR3 nucleotides are TGTGCCAGCAGGCCTCCGGGAAGTTTAGACGAGCAGTACTTC.

V is TRBV6-1 and J is TRBJ2-7; no reliable D call. The CDR3 is 15 residues long. Germline V gene lookup returns CDR1 MNHNS and CDR2 SASEGT. With 3 bases removed from V and 0 bases from J, the gap between germline ends came to 12 bases. CDR3 in DNA: TGTGCCAGCAGTGATTGGCCTAGTAGCTCCTACGAGCAGTACTTC. Residues: CASSDWPSSSYEQYF.

V gene TRBV25-1 combines with J gene TRBJ2-5; 7 nucleotides agree with TRBD1. The CDR3 runs to 13 residues. V dropped 4 bases and J dropped 3; count of bases not matched to a gene: 2. CDR1 and CDR2 from the germline V gene are MGHDK and SYGVNS. CDR3 DNA sequence: TGTGCCAGCAGTGGACAGGGAAAAGAGACCCAGTACTTC. Protein product: CASSGQGKETQYF.